This is a list of T cell receptor beta chains from one sample in a study of regulatory T cells in long-lasting Graves disease. TCRdb reanalysed the multiplex PCR reads using MiXCR and keeps one entry per CDR3 protein. This table has 350,000 to 500,000 distinct CDR3 sequences, approximately 15% appearing once. The sample also formed part of further work on T cells in Graves' hyperthyroidism and ophthalmopathy.

Sequencing was performed on peripheral blood mononuclear cells (PBMCs), taken at new diagnosis, from a patient treated with antithyroid drugs. These TCRs come from a woman aged 50 to 65 with Graves disease. CDR3s include the opening cysteine and the closing phenylalanine or tryptophan. D genes are given only for firm matches. Some rows mark clone size as missing; the rest say once, few, many or name a class of expanded clone.

CDR3 DNA	CDR3 protein	V gene	D gene	J gene	clone size
TGTGCCACCAGAGAGAAGGGGATCATGAACACTGAAGCTTTCTTT	CATREKGIMNTEAFF	TRBV15	NA	TRBJ1-1	many
TGTGCCAGCAGCTCCCGGGGCGGAGAGCAGTACTTC	CASSSRGGEQYF	TRBV5-4	NA	TRBJ2-7	NA
TGCGCCAGCAGCTTGGGTCCAGGGGTGGACACCATATATTTT	CASSLGPGVDTIYF	TRBV5-1	NA	TRBJ1-3	many
TGTGCCAGCAGTTTACGTAGGGAAATAGTCTACGAGCAGTACTTC	CASSLRREIVYEQYF	TRBV28	NA	TRBJ2-7	many
TGTGCCAGCAGCCAAGATATAAGCGGGAGCATGCAGTTCTTC	CASSQDISGSMQFF	TRBV3-1	TRBD2	TRBJ2-1	NA
TGCGCCAGCAGCGAGGGACCGACCTCCTACAATGAGCAGTTCTTC	CASSEGPTSYNEQFF	TRBV5-1	NA	TRBJ2-1	many
TGTGCCAGTACAGGCACGGGGGGCGGTCAGCCCCAGCATTTT	CASTGTGGGQPQHF	TRBV19	NA	TRBJ1-5	many
TGTGCCAGCAGTGCCGCCTTTGAGGGAGGTACAGATACGCAGTATTTT	CASSAAFEGGTDTQYF	TRBV25-1	NA	TRBJ2-3	NA
TGCAGTGCTTTCAGCGCTAACTATGGCTACACCTTC	CSAFSANYGYTF	TRBV20-1	NA	TRBJ1-2	few
TGCGCCAGCAGCTTAACCACCAATCAGCCCCAGCATTTT	CASSLTTNQPQHF	TRBV5-1	NA	TRBJ1-5	many
TGTGCCAGCAGCTTAGAGGAGGGGAGAGATACGCAGTATTTT	CASSLEEGRDTQYF	TRBV13	NA	TRBJ2-3	few
TGTGCCAGCAACACGGGACAGGGTAACACCGGGGAGCTGTTTTTT	CASNTGQGNTGELFF	TRBV28	TRBD1	TRBJ2-2	many
TGTGCCAGCTCACCAGAGGACGGGTCCTACGAGCAGTACTTC	CASSPEDGSYEQYF	TRBV18	NA	TRBJ2-7	many
TGTGCCAGCACGTACGACCCGAACACTGAAGCTTTCTTT	CASTYDPNTEAFF	TRBV6-2/TRBV6-3	NA	TRBJ1-1	NA
TGTGCCTGGAGTGCCGTTACTAGCGAGGAGACCCAGTACTTC	CAWSAVTSEETQYF	TRBV30	TRBD2	TRBJ2-5	many
TGTGCCAGCAGCTTTCTAGCGGGAGGAGGGGAGACCCAGTACTTC	CASSFLAGGGETQYF	TRBV11-2	TRBD2	TRBJ2-5	few
TGCAGCGCCCAGGTCCCTTGGAGCACTGAAGCTTTCTTT	CSAQVPWSTEAFF	TRBV29-1	NA	TRBJ1-1	NA
TGTGCCAGCAGCTTAGCGGCAGGGGCCGGCAATCAGCCCCAGCATTTT	CASSLAAGAGNQPQHF	TRBV7-8	NA	TRBJ1-5	many
TGCAGTGGCTGGTTCACAGATACGCAGTATTTT	CSGWFTDTQYF	TRBV20-1	NA	TRBJ2-3	NA
TGTGCCAGCAGCTTGCGGGCTAGCGATTACAATGAGCAGTTCTTC	CASSLRASDYNEQFF	TRBV7-3	NA	TRBJ2-1	many
TGTGCCAGCAGTCCGCTTCGAGAGAGTCAGCAGTTCTTC	CASSPLRESQQFF	TRBV27	NA	TRBJ2-1	few
TGTGCCAGCAGAGGAACCGGGACAGGGGTCACAGATACGCAGTATTTT	CASRGTGTGVTDTQYF	TRBV7-3	TRBD1	TRBJ2-3	few
TGCGCCAGCGGCTGGAGGGGAGAGGGGGAGACCCAGTACTTC	CASGWRGEGETQYF	TRBV5-1	NA	TRBJ2-5	NA
TGTGCCAGCAGTTTGGAGGGAGGCGGGCGAGCCTACGAGCAGTACTTC	CASSLEGGGRAYEQYF	TRBV28	NA	TRBJ2-7	many
TGCAGCGTTGAATTTGGCTATACGCAAGAGACCCAGTACTTC	CSVEFGYTQETQYF	TRBV29-1	NA	TRBJ2-5	NA
TGTGCCAGCAGCCTCGAGGGGCACATTCAGTACTTC	CASSLEGHIQYF	TRBV7-2	NA	TRBJ2-4	few